Listed here are 25 T cell receptor beta chains from one sample, sequenced in a study of T cell changes during pregnancy in multiple sclerosis. Assay: immunoSEQ multiplex PCR; the TCRdb copy retains only in-frame clones and omits some. The sample has about 72,000 clones, roughly 91% seen once. The sample consisted of peripheral blood, taken in the third trimester of pregnancy. These receptors all stem from a female donor in good health, enrolled as a control in a pregnancy study.

The rearrangement links TRBV11-2 to TRBJ1-1, with D tentatively TRBD1 (5 bases). Germline CDR1 and CDR2: SGHAT and FQNNGV. Trimming took 1 base from V and 4 from J, leaving 10 bases between them. The CDR3 runs to 14 residues. For the CDR3, the DNA is TGTGCCAGCAGCTTAGGAGTGCAGGGCACTGAAGCTTTCTTT. The encoded protein is CASSLGVQGTEAFF.

The chain joins TRBV5-6 to TRBJ1-2; D remains ambiguous. The CDR3 length is 13 residues. V was clipped by 4 bases and J by 0 bases, with 7 bases between them. Germline lookup yields CDR1 SGHDT and CDR2 YYEEEE. CDR3 DNA: TGTGCCAGCAGCCGAGTAACTAACTATGGCTACACCTTC. Its translation is CASSRVTNYGYTF. Combining the CDR3 with reference TRBV5-6 and TRBJ1-2 gives the whole variable domain DAGVTQSPTHLIKTRGQQVTLRCSPKSGHDTVSWYQQALGQGPQFIFQYYEEEERQRGNFPDRFSGHQFPNYSSELNVNALLLGDSALYLCASSRVTNYGYTFGSGTRLTVV.

This chain connects TRBV7-2 to TRBJ2-1; 10 bases map to TRBD2. Trimming removed 5 bases from V and 2 bases from J; junction bases left unmatched: 3. The CDR3 extends over 15 amino acids. The germline V gene encodes CDR1 SGHTA and CDR2 FQGNSA. DNA for the CDR3: TGTGCCAGCAGCGTAAGCGGGGGGGCCTACAATGAGCAGTTCTTC. It yields the protein CASSVSGGAYNEQFF. Based on the CDR3 plus reference TRBV7-2 and TRBJ2-1, the full variable domain is GAGVSQSPSNKVTEKGKDVELRCDPISGHTALYWYRQSLGQGLEFLIYFQGNSAPDKSGLPSDRFSAERTGGSVSTLTIQRTQQEDSAVYLCASSVSGGAYNEQFFGPGTRLTVL.

This clone is a singleton in its sample. The chain employs TRBV6-5 and TRBJ2-3; a possible D gene is TRBD1 (5 bases). The CDR3 runs to 15 residues. CDR1 MNHEY and CDR2 SVGAGI come from the germline V gene. The V end was cut by 2 bases, the J end by 0 bases, with 9 bases between. The CDR3 DNA sequence: TGTGCCAGCAGTTACGCACAGGAGAGCACAGATACGCAGTATTTT. Its translation is CASSYAQESTDTQYF.

This rearrangement joins TRBV5-1 to TRBJ1-2; 8 bases align to TRBD1. The CDR3 is 15 amino acids. The junction had 8 bases not matched to a gene; V was cut back by 3 bases and J by 4 bases. Germline loops: CDR1 SGHRS, CDR2 YFSETQ. Here the CDR3 DNA reads TGCGCCAGCAGCTCAGACAGGGGTTTCTTCTATGGCTACACCTTC. Protein: CASSSDRGFFYGYTF.

V and J are TRBV28 and TRBJ2-1; 9 bases fit TRBD2. The CDR3 is 16 residues long. V was clipped by 5 bases and J by 5 bases; unmatched bases: 10. Germline V lookup: CDR1 MDHEN, CDR2 SYDVKM. The CDR3 sequence is CASSPYRLAGNNEQFF. DNA of the CDR3: TGTGCCAGCAGTCCCTACCGCCTAGCGGGAAACAATGAGCAGTTCTTC.

The chain links TRBV10-1 to TRBJ2-2; 10 bases align to TRBD2. Germline loops: CDR1 WNHNN, CDR2 SYGVQD (reference sequence). V dropped 3 bases and J dropped 6; count of bases not matched to a gene: 13. CDR3 size: 18 residues. The CDR3 nucleotides are TGCGCCAGCAGTGAACACGGGGCTAGCGGGAGTTTTCCCGGGGAGCTGTTTTTT. As protein: CASSEHGASGSFPGELFF.

The chain is built from TRBV7-2 and TRBJ1-3; TRBD1 matches at 7 bases. V gave up 5 bases and J gave up 0 bases; unmatched junction bases: 7. Germline V gives CDR1 SGHTA, CDR2 FQGNSA. The CDR3 runs 16 residues. The CDR3 loop reads CASSGNRGSSGNTIYF. Written as DNA, the CDR3 is TGTGCCAGCAGCGGTAACAGGGGCAGCTCTGGAAACACCATATATTTT.

This CDR3 reads CSVEDRDRPYGYTF. The CDR3 DNA sequence: TGCAGCGTTGAAGATCGGGACAGGCCCTATGGCTACACCTTC. The V gene is TRBV29-1, the J gene TRBJ1-2; 8 positions match TRBD1. Germline values: CDR1 SQVTM, CDR2 ANQGSEA. CDR3 size: 14 residues. Losses at the gene ends were 0 bases for V and 4 bases for J; bases not matched to a gene: 4. Drawing the rest from reference TRBV29-1 and TRBJ1-2, the complete variable domain is SAVISQKPSRDICQRGTSLTIQCQVDSQVTMMFWYRQQPGQSLTLIATANQGSEATYESGFVIDKFPISRPNLTFSTLTVSNMSPEDSSIYLCSVEDRDRPYGYTFGSGTRLTVV.

The chain uses TRBV29-1 and TRBJ2-1; D not resolved. With 4 bases removed from V and 2 bases from J, the gap between germline ends came to 6 bases. Germline loops: CDR1 SQVTM, CDR2 ANQGSEA. This CDR3 spans 12 amino acids. The CDR3 loop is CSVAATYNEQFF. The CDR3 nucleotides are TGCAGCGTTGCCGCGACCTACAATGAGCAGTTCTTC.

The chain has TRBV30 and TRBJ2-5, with D maybe TRBD1 (5 bases). The ends were cut back, 0 bases at V and 1 base at J, with 6 bases in the middle. From germline, CDR1 is GTSNPN and CDR2 SVGIG (reference sequence). The CDR3 contains 13 residues. The chain's CDR3 is CAWSVGVQETQYF. CDR3 DNA: TGTGCCTGGAGTGTAGGGGTCCAAGAGACCCAGTACTTC.

The chain carries TRBV2 and TRBJ1-3; D is uncertain. V shed 11 bases and J shed 2 bases, with 13 bases lying between them. Germline CDR1 and CDR2: SNHLY and FYNNEI. The CDR3 extends over 13 amino acids. DNA for the CDR3: TGTGCCCTTGGTCGGCAGGCTGGAAACACCATATATTTT. This encodes CALGRQAGNTIYF.

This chain's CDR3 is CASSRQGYPNYGYTF. The CDR3 region has the DNA TGTGCCAGCAGCCGACAGGGCTATCCTAACTATGGCTACACCTTC. This chain links TRBV6-5 with TRBJ1-2, with TRBD1 identical over 7 bases. Trimming cost V 6 bases and J 0 bases; bases outside gene matches: 7. The CDR3 length is 15 residues. CDR1 MNHEY and CDR2 SVGAGI come from the germline V gene.

The chain carries TRBV10-3 and TRBJ1-4, with 7 nucleotides matching TRBD1. CDR1 and CDR2 (germline): ENHRY, SYGVKD. Unmatched junction bases numbered 3, after V lost 2 bases and J lost 3 bases. The CDR3 covers 15 residues. The CDR3 is CAISETGASNEKLFF. As DNA, the CDR3 is TGTGCCATCAGTGAGACAGGGGCGTCTAATGAAAAACTGTTTTTT.

This chain uses TRBV6-6 with TRBJ2-7, with TRBD2 as a possible D gene (6 bases). Trimming cost V 8 bases and J 0 bases, with 11 bases left between them. This CDR3 region has 13 residues. The germline gives CDR1 MNHNY, CDR2 SVGAGI (reference sequence). The CDR3 spells CASLGGSSYEQYF. CDR3 nucleotides: TGTGCCAGCCTGGGGGGTAGCTCCTACGAGCAGTACTTC.

V gene TRBV28 combines with J gene TRBJ1-5; 12 bases align to TRBD1. CDR3 length: 19 amino acids. CDR1 is MDHEN, CDR2 SYDVKM, per germline. Losses at the gene ends were 3 bases for V and 0 bases for J; bases not matched to a gene: 9. CDR3 coding DNA: TGTGCCAGCAGTTTTGTCCGGGACAGGGGGCTGTATAGCAATCAGCCCCAGCATTTT. Protein sequence: CASSFVRDRGLYSNQPQHF. Looking up the rest from reference TRBV28 and TRBJ1-5 gives the full variable domain: DVKVTQSSRYLVKRTGEKVFLECVQDMDHENMFWYRQDPGLGLRLIYFSYDVKMKEKGDIPEGYSVSREKKERFSLILESASTNQTSMYLCASSFVRDRGLYSNQPQHFGDGTRLSIL.

The CDR3 spells CASKTTGGRDGYTF. In DNA form, the CDR3 reads TGCGCCAGTAAAACCACAGGGGGCCGTGACGGCTACACCTTC. The chain is built from TRBV5-1 and TRBJ1-2, with 9 bases fitting TRBD1. Germline CDR1 reads SGHRS; CDR2 reads YFSETQ. The V segment lost 8 bases and the J segment 8 bases; nucleotides outside the gene matches: 13. CDR3 length: 14 residues.

This clone was detected only once. This sequence joins TRBV4-1 and TRBJ2-1; a weak D match, TRBD2 (5 bases). Germline V lookup: CDR1 MGHRA, CDR2 YSYEKL. CDR3 length: 17 amino acids. V lost 0 bases to trimming and J lost 0 bases, with 12 bases between them. The DNA for the CDR3 is TGCGCCAGCAGCCAAGACCGGACGGGGAGCTCCTACAATGAGCAGTTCTTC. Its translation: CASSQDRTGSSYNEQFF.

This chain joins TRBV20-1 and TRBJ2-3, with 8 bases fitting TRBD2. V dropped 5 bases and J dropped 8; count of bases not matched to a gene: 0. The CDR3 has 10 residues. CDR1 is DFQATT and CDR2 is SNEGSKA in the germline V gene (reference sequence). The DNA of the CDR3 is TGCAGTGCTCGGGGGGGTACGCAGTATTTT. Its protein product is CSARGGTQYF.

The chain carries TRBV30 and TRBJ2-6; 7 nucleotides line up with TRBD1. Germline V gene sequence: CDR1 GTSNPN, CDR2 SVGIG (reference sequence). The CDR3 spans 14 residues. Trimming at V came to 8 bases and at J to 4 bases, leaving 8 bases not matched to a gene. The CDR3 sequence: CAGRRGPGANVLTF. CDR3 DNA sequence: TGTGCCGGACGAAGGGGGCCGGGGGCCAACGTCCTGACTTTC.

V and J are TRBV5-1 and TRBJ2-2; unclear D gene. The germline V gene encodes CDR1 SGHRS and CDR2 YFSETQ. This CDR3 has 16 residues. Trimming removed 4 bases from V and 1 base from J, with 14 bases in between. The CDR3 region is CASSPRLSGNTGELFF. In nucleotides, the CDR3 is TGCGCCAGCAGCCCCCGTCTTTCAGGGAACACCGGGGAGCTGTTTTTT.

This clone was counted a few times. The chain employs TRBV2 and TRBJ1-2; no clear D. The CDR3 is 12 amino acids. V lost 8 bases to trimming and J lost 4 bases, with 11 bases between them. Germline V lookup: CDR1 SNHLY, CDR2 FYNNEI. As DNA, the CDR3 is TGTGCCAGCCGGTGGGGAGGCTATGGCTACACCTTC. Translated, it gives CASRWGGYGYTF.

The chain has TRBV13 and TRBJ2-3; 9 nucleotides line up with TRBD2. The CDR3 has 17 residues. The V gene end was trimmed by 5 bases and the J gene end by 3 bases; junction bases not matched to a gene: 12. Germline values: CDR1 PRHDT, CDR2 FYEKMQ (reference sequence). The CDR3 nucleotides read TGTGCCAGCAGCCCCACCGGGACTAGCTTTCGTACAGATACGCAGTATTTT. Amino acids: CASSPTGTSFRTDTQYF.

The rearrangement joins TRBV6-6 to TRBJ2-5; weak D call: TRBD2 (5 bases). The CDR3 runs to 16 residues. Trimming removed 6 bases at V and 5 bases at J, with 22 bases between. Germline lookup yields CDR1 MNHNY and CDR2 SVGAGI (reference sequence). The CDR3 spells CASSPELPPRGETQYF. DNA of the CDR3: TGTGCCAGCAGCCCCGAATTACCGCCCCGAGGGGAGACCCAGTACTTC.

CDR3 DNA: TGTGCCAGCAGTGACACTAGCGGGAGATCGGAGACCCAGTACTTC. Translated, it gives CASSDTSGRSETQYF. The rearrangement uses TRBV7-9 and TRBJ2-5, with 11 bases aligning to TRBD2. From germline, CDR1 is SEHNR and CDR2 FQNEAQ (reference sequence). The CDR3 is 15 amino acids. V lost 6 bases, J lost 5 bases, and 8 bases stayed unmatched.